The rows below give T cell receptor beta chains drawn from one sample of a study of cytomegalovirus exposure and HLA in healthy donors. Data came from immunoSEQ multiplex PCR; TCRdb stores just in-frame clones and leaves some out. Of 150,000 to 200,000 clones listed, around four fifths are singletons. Sequencing input: PBMCs. These receptors were taken from a woman in her 30s in good health and CMV-seronegative. CDR3s include the opening cysteine and the closing phenylalanine or tryptophan.

V gene: TRBV30
J gene: TRBJ1-5
CDR3 protein: CAWSETGTGDWQPQHF

V gene: TRBV5-1
J gene: TRBJ1-1
CDR3 protein: CASSLGAGSGMNTEAFF

V gene: TRBV28
J gene: TRBJ2-7
CDR3 protein: CASRTPWTTFEQYF

V gene: TRBV7-3
J gene: TRBJ2-1
CDR3 protein: CASSRSGIGSYNEQFF

V gene: TRBV6-1
J gene: TRBJ2-7
CDR3 protein: CASSESESGGHYEQYF

V gene: TRBV28
J gene: TRBJ1-2
CDR3 protein: CASTGGRSYGYTF

V gene: TRBV29-1
J gene: TRBJ2-7
CDR3 protein: CSVETGYYEQYF

V gene: TRBV29-1
J gene: TRBJ2-4
CDR3 protein: CSVEVRSNIQYF

V gene: TRBV5-4
J gene: TRBJ2-4
CDR3 protein: CASSWGAERGPLAKNSQYF

V gene: TRBV28
J gene: TRBJ2-5
CDR3 protein: CASSLFERGVQETQYF

V gene: TRBV5-1
J gene: TRBJ2-1
CDR3 protein: CASSPGSSYNEQFF

V gene: TRBV5-1
J gene: TRBJ2-5
CDR3 protein: CASSLESVERETQYF

V gene: TRBV5-4
J gene: TRBJ1-2
CDR3 protein: CALRDRGLGGYTF

V gene: TRBV27
J gene: TRBJ2-2
CDR3 protein: CASTLGDGELFF

V gene: TRBV5-1
J gene: TRBJ2-1
CDR3 protein: CASSLGLAGSYNEQFF

V gene: TRBV7-9
J gene: TRBJ2-5
CDR3 protein: CASLGQGRETQYF

V gene: TRBV7-2
J gene: TRBJ1-5
CDR3 protein: CASSPEVRQPQHF

V gene: TRBV5-1
J gene: TRBJ2-1
CDR3 protein: CASSSASGFYNEQFF

V gene: TRBV6-1
J gene: TRBJ2-7
CDR3 protein: CASRPGTPPIEQYF

V gene: TRBV11-2
J gene: .
CDR3 protein: CASSLESSYEQYF

V gene: TRBV15
J gene: TRBJ2-1
CDR3 protein: CATRQTGRPDEQFF

V gene: TRBV18
J gene: TRBJ1-4
CDR3 protein: CASSGAGLNEKLFF

V gene: TRBV5-1
J gene: TRBJ1-3
CDR3 protein: CASSLVGTGGNTIYF

V gene: TRBV10-3
J gene: TRBJ1-1
CDR3 protein: CAISKSGNTEAFF

V gene: TRBV2
J gene: TRBJ2-1
CDR3 protein: CASRRTSGGLFNEQFF

V gene: TRBV29-1
J gene: .
CDR3 protein: CSVDAGTDEQYF

V gene: TRBV28
J gene: TRBJ1-4
CDR3 protein: CASRPGGTEKLFF

V gene: TRBV28
J gene: TRBJ2-2
CDR3 protein: CASSLSQGVVTGELFF

V gene: TRBV28
J gene: TRBJ1-4
CDR3 protein: CASLRQGIAEKLFF

V gene: TRBV30
J gene: TRBJ2-5
CDR3 protein: CAWSVLGTLIGTQYF

V gene: TRBV6-4
J gene: TRBJ1-1
CDR3 protein: CASSEWGGSTEAFF

V gene: TRBV4-1
J gene: TRBJ1-6
CDR3 protein: CASSPGSGWGPSSPLHF

V gene: TRBV5-6
J gene: TRBJ1-6
CDR3 protein: CASSSRQGGDSPLHF

V gene: TRBV6-5
J gene: TRBJ1-3
CDR3 protein: CASSRINRSGNTIYF

V gene: TRBV4-1
J gene: TRBJ1-5
CDR3 protein: CASSRGTGWEPQHF

V gene: TRBV2
J gene: TRBJ2-7
CDR3 protein: CASSITRDRVFGAYEQYF

V gene: TRBV5-1
J gene: TRBJ2-5
CDR3 protein: CASSPHGGLETQYF

V gene: TRBV27
J gene: TRBJ2-5
CDR3 protein: CASSMDSIPETQYF

V gene: TRBV20-1
J gene: TRBJ2-5
CDR3 protein: CSAKIGETQYF

V gene: TRBV9
J gene: TRBJ2-1
CDR3 protein: CASSEESGGSEFF

V gene: TRBV29-1
J gene: TRBJ1-1
CDR3 protein: CSVDGTEFNTEAFF

V gene: TRBV6-6
J gene: TRBJ1-3
CDR3 protein: CASSFLGLSDTIYF

V gene: TRBV7-2
J gene: TRBJ1-6
CDR3 protein: CASSLSGPRNSPLHF

V gene: TRBV18
J gene: TRBJ1-1
CDR3 protein: CASSLSERNTEAFF

V gene: TRBV30
J gene: TRBJ1-1
CDR3 protein: CAWSVPPPQGPTEAFF

V gene: TRBV28
J gene: TRBJ1-4
CDR3 protein: CASSFIPDRGMFF

V gene: TRBV5-1
J gene: TRBJ2-3
CDR3 protein: CASSSFRQGSTDTQYF

V gene: TRBV14
J gene: TRBJ2-1
CDR3 protein: CASSQEAGGYNEQFF

V gene: TRBV13
J gene: TRBJ2-7
CDR3 protein: CASRFGQYEQYF

V gene: TRBV11-2
J gene: TRBJ2-7
CDR3 protein: CASSPPDSYEQYF

V gene: TRBV18
J gene: TRBJ1-2
CDR3 protein: CASSPPGVVNYGYTF

V gene: TRBV11-1
J gene: TRBJ1-4
CDR3 protein: CASSPTDRGSEKLFF

V gene: TRBV7-9
J gene: TRBJ1-5
CDR3 protein: CASSLATGDQPQHF